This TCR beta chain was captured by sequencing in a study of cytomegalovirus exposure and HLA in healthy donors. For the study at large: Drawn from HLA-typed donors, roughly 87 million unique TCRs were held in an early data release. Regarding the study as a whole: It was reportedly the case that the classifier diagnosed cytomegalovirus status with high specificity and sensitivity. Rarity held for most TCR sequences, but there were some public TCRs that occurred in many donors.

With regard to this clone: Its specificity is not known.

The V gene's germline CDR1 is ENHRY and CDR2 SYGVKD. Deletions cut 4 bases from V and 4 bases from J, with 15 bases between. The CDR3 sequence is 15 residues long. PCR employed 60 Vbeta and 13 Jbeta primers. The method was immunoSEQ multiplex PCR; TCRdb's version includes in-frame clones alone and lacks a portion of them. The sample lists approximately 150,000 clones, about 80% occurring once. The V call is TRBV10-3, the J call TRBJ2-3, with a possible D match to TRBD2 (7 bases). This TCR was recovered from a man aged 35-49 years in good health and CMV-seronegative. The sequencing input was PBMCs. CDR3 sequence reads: CAISGSGGGADTQYF. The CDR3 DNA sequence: TGTGCCATCAGTGGCTCGGGCGGGGGCGCAGATACGCAGTATTTT.